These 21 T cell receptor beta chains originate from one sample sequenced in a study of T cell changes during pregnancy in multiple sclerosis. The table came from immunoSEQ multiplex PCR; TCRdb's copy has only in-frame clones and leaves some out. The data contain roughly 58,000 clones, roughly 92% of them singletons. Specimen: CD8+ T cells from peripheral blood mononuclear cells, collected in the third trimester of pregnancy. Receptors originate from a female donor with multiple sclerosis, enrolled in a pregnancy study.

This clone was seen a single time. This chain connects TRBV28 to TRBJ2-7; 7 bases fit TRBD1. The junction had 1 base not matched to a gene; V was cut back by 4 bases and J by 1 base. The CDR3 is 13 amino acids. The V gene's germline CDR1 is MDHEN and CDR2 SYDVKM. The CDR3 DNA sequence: TGTGCCAGCAGTTGGACAGGTTCCTACGAGCAGTACTTC. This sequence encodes CASSWTGSYEQYF.

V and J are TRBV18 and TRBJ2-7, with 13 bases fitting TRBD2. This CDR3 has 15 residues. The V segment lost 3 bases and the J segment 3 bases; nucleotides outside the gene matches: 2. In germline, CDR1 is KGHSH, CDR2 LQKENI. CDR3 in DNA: TGTGCCAGCTCACCTCGGACTAGCGGGAGCTACGAGCAGTACTTC. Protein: CASSPRTSGSYEQYF.

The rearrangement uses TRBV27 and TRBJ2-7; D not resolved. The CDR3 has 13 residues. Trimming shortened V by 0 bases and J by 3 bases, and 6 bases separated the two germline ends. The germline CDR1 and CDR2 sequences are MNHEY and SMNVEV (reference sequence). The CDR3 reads CASSLSRVYEQYF. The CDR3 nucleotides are TGTGCCAGCAGTTTATCACGAGTCTACGAGCAGTACTTC.

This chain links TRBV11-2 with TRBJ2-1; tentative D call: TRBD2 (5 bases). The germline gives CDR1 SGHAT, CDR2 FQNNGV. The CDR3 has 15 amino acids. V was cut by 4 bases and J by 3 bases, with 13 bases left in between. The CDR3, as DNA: TGTGCCAGCAGCTCCGAGGGTGGGGACTACAATGAGCAGTTCTTC. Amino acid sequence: CASSSEGGDYNEQFF.

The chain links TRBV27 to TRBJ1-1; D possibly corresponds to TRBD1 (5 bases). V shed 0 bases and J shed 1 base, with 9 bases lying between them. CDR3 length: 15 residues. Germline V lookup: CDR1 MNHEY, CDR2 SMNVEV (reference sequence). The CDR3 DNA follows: TGTGCCAGCAGTTTATCCGTCGGGGGGAACACTGAAGCTTTCTTT. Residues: CASSLSVGGNTEAFF.

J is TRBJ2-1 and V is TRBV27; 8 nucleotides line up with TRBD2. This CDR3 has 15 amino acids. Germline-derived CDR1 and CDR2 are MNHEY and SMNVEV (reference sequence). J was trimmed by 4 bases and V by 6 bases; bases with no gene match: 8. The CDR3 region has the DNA TGTGCCAGCAGATTACAAGCGGGGGCGTACAATGAGCAGTTCTTC. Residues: CASRLQAGAYNEQFF.

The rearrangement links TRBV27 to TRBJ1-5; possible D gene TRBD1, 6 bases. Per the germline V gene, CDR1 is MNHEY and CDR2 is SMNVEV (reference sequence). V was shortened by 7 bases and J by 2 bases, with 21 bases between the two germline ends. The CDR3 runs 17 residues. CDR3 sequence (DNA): TGTGCCAGCAAGAATAGGGTCAGGGGCCAGGGCAATCAGCCCCAGCATTTT. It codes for CASKNRVRGQGNQPQHF.

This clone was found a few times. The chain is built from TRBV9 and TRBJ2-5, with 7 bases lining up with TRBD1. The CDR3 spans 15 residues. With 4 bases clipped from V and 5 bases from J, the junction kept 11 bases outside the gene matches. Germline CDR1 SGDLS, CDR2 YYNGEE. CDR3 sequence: CASSPFMDRSETQYF. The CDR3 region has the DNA TGTGCCAGCAGCCCATTTATGGACAGGTCGGAGACCCAGTACTTC. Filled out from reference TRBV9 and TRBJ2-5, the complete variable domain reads DSGVTQTPKHLITATGQRVTLRCSPRSGDLSVYWYQQSLDQGLQFLIQYYNGEERAKGNILERFSAQQFPDLHSELNLSSLELGDSALYFCASSPFMDRSETQYFGPGTRLLVL.

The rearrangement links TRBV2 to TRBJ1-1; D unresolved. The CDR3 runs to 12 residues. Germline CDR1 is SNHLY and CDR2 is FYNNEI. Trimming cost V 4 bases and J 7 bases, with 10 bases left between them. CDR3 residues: CASSAGSDEAFF. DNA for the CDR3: TGTGCCAGCAGTGCGGGGTCGGATGAAGCTTTCTTT.

The CDR3 sequence: CASSNRDRAEAFF. DNA of the CDR3: TGTGCCAGCAGCAACCGGGACAGGGCTGAAGCTTTCTTT. J is TRBJ1-1 and V is TRBV7-9, with 9 bases matching TRBD1. The CDR3 is made up of 13 amino acids. Germline V CDR1 and CDR2: SEHNR, FQNEAQ (reference sequence). The trim removed 5 bases at V and 6 bases at J, leaving 4 bases unmatched.

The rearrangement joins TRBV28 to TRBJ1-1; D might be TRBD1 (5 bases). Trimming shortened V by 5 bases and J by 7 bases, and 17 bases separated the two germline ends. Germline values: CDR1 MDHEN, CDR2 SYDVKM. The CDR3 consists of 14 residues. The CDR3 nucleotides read TGTGCCAGCAGTCAAGTCAGGGATTTAGATGAAGCTTTCTTT. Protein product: CASSQVRDLDEAFF.

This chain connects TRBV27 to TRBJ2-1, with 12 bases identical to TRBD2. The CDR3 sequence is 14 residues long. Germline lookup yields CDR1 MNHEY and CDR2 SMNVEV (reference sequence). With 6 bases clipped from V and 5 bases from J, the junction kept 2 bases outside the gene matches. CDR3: CASRLAGGHNEQFF. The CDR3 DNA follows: TGTGCCAGCAGACTAGCGGGAGGCCACAATGAGCAGTTCTTC.

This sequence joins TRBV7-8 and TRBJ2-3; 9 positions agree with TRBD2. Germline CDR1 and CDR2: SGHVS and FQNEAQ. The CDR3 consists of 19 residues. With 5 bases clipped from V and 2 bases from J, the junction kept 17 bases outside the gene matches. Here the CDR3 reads CASSRPRKKTSGYTDTQYF. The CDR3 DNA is TGTGCCAGCAGCCGACCCAGGAAAAAGACTAGCGGCTACACAGATACGCAGTATTTT.

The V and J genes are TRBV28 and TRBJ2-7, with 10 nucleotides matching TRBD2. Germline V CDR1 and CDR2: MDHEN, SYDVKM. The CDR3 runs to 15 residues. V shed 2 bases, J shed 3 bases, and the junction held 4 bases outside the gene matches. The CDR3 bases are TGTGCCAGCAGTTTAGGGCTAGCGGGGGACTACGAGCAGTACTTC. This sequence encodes CASSLGLAGDYEQYF.

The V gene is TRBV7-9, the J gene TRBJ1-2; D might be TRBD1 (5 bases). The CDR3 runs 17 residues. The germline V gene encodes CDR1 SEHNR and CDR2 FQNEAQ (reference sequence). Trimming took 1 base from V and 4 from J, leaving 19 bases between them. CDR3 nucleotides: TGTGCCAGCAGCTTAGAAGGTGTCTGGGGCAGTACCTATGGCTACACCTTC. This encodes CASSLEGVWGSTYGYTF.

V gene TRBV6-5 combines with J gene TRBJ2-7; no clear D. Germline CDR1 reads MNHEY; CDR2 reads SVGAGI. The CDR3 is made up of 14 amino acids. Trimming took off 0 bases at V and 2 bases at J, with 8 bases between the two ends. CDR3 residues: CASSYSRQTYEQYF. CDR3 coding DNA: TGTGCCAGCAGTTACTCGAGGCAGACCTACGAGCAGTACTTC.

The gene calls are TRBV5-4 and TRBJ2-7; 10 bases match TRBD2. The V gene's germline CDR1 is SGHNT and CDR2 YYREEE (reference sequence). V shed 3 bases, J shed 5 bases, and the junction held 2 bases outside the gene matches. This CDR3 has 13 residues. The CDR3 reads CASSSGTSDEQYF. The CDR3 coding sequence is TGTGCCAGCAGCTCCGGGACTAGCGACGAGCAGTACTTC.

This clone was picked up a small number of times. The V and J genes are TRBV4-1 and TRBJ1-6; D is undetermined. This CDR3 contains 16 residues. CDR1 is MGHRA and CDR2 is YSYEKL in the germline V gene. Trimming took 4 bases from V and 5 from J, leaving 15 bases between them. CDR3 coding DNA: TGCGCCAGCAGCCGTGGCGGCGGGGTCCATAATTCACCCCTCCACTTT. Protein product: CASSRGGGVHNSPLHF.

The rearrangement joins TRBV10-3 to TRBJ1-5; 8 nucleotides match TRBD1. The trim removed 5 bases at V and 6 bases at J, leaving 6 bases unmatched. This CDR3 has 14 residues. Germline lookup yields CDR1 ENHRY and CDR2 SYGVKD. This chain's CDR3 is CAISRTGKGQPQHF. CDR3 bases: TGTGCCATCAGTCGGACAGGGAAGGGTCAGCCCCAGCATTTT.

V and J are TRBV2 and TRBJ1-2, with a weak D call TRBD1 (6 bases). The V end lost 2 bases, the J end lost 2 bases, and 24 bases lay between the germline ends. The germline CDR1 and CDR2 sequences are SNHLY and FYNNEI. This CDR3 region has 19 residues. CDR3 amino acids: CASSELFLIGGAVNYGYTF. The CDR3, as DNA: TGTGCCAGCAGTGAATTATTTCTAATAGGGGGGGCGGTGAACTATGGCTACACCTTC.

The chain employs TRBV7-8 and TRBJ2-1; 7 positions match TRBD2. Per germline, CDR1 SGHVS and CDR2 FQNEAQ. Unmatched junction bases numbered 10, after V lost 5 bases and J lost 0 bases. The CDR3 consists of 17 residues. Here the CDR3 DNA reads TGTGCCAGCAGCCCAGAGCTAGCGGAGAGCTCCTACAATGAGCAGTTCTTC. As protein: CASSPELAESSYNEQFF.